This section outlines one T cell receptor beta chain sequence together with its context. Its target antigen remains unknown. One end of the junction is discordant with germline, which a read error may explain. The cohort was made up of several hundred healthy bone marrow donors. At the time of sampling, every cohort member was nominally healthy, though immune exposures that went unrecorded were likely present. The donor tested CMV seropositive and was one of the 289 seropositive cohort members. A peripheral blood sample was collected from each donor, and TCR beta sequencing was performed on peripheral blood mononuclear cells. The Qiagen DNeasy Blood Extraction Kit was used to extract genomic DNA from the blood cell samples. This record belongs to a study of cytomegalovirus exposure and HLA in healthy donors (dated by TCRdb to about 2017). Notes on the research overall: An earlier analysis of around 600 of the donors reported approximately 290 Gb of sequence data and more than 90 million unique TCR beta sequences from around 200 million T cells. A later analysis re-analyzed previously published TCR beta repertoires from approximately 670 donors and added high-resolution HLA genotyping to study TCR occurrence patterns. Typing coverage varied by locus: about 620-630 donors for A, B, C, DRB1 and DQB1; more than 500 for DQA1; some 610 for DPA1; around 490 for DPB1. Along with the approximately 600-subject first cohort, a separate validation cohort of about 110 different subjects was used. Both class I and class II loci were covered by HLA typing, at four-digit resolution. On average, around 240,000 unique TCR beta nucleotide sequences were sequenced per donor among more than 350 genotyped donors of the cohort, with around 19% of those sequences being non-productive. To predict cytomegalovirus infection status, the study combined high-throughput TCR immunosequencing, statistical association of individual TCRs with disease status, and machine learning. In an earlier analysis of a few hundred of the donors, high-throughput TCR beta sequencing was used to judge whether each TCR beta V gene segment behaved as functional or pseudogenic. Rather than using new phenotypic data, the later analysis identified candidate immune exposures from TCR beta sequences and from how often those sequences occurred across donors. The study profiled the T cell repertoires of fewer than 850 subjects by immunosequencing and related them to cytomegalovirus serostatus. An early release that covered some 640 HLA-typed donors contained about 290 gigabases of sequencing data and tens of millions of unique TCR sequences. Donor age, sex, ethnicity and CMV serostatus were compiled alongside the repertoire data. Four to six DR-DQ haplotypes were handled as single units for association and clustering, since linkage in the cohort was strong. The aim of the study was to test whether cataloging public T cell receptors could identify signatures of past pathogen exposure. A later genetic analysis used genome-wide SNP genotypes for about three fifths of the 666 donors, treating that subset as a discovery cohort. All discovery cohort repertoires had been generated using a single sequencing platform. The genetic ancestry cluster associated with self-reported Caucasian donors included 81% of the 398 genotyped donors.

The CDR3 runs 15 amino acids, cysteine and phenylalanine included. CDR3 DNA is the only sequence kept; it has 45 bases, read in frame from the first base. The germline V gene yields SGHVS for CDR1 and FQNEAQ for CDR2. Library generation was performed with the immunoSEQ multiplex PCR assay. For the multiplex PCR, a mixture combining 60 forward primers for TCR Vbeta segments and 13 reverse primers for TCR Jbeta segments was used. Amplification of the CDR3 region of rearranged TCR beta genes was performed with a multiplex PCR assay on genomic DNA. Amplified TCR beta libraries were sequenced as 87-base-pair reads on the Illumina HiSeq System. On the authors' methods: Across the 600 to 700 repertoires, a later analysis counted 60 million to 90 million unique TCR beta chains, 9.5 million to 13 million of which were shared by at least two donors. Raw reads were error-corrected and collapsed into unique sequences by a nearest-neighbor algorithm in which closely related sequences were merged to remove PCR and sequencing errors. To assign V, D and J gene segments, CDR3 sequences were aligned to IMGT reference sequences. For a sequence to be retained, a match of at least six nucleotides was required to both a V gene segment and a J gene segment. Rearrangements were called productive when the CDR3 lacked stop codons and stayed in frame with V and J; all others were non-productive. CDR3 was defined according to IMGT convention as the region running from the second conserved V-encoded cysteine to the conserved J-encoded phenylalanine. In an earlier analysis of roughly 610 of the donors, sequences lacking an unambiguous match to a single V gene segment were excluded. In an earlier analysis of 587 of the donors, a V segment was called functional when productive rearrangements were above 56.7%, and segregating when the standard deviation between donors exceeded 5%. A statistical classification framework was built to diagnose cytomegalovirus status from the catalog of TCR beta chain sequences. In a later analysis, TCR nucleotide sequences were compared against IMGT/GENE-DB human TR gene sequences so that V and J genes could be assigned. Using the TCRdist pipeline, a later analysis assigned CDR3 sequences along with most-parsimonious VDJ recombination scenarios. In a later analysis, each TCR beta chain was defined by its CDR3 amino acid sequence together with its V-gene family, and reads without a unique V-gene family were excluded. To address suspected cross-contamination and a sequencing artifact, a later analysis removed a few hundred highly shared, low-generation-probability nucleotide sequences. In a later analysis, a clonal expansion index was calculated for each public chain from normalized within-repertoire ranks of inferred template counts. A later analysis computed generation probabilities with a VDJ recombination model fitted to out-of-frame rearrangements, and checked the results against IGoR. In a later analysis, hypergeometric tests were used to score TCR-TCR, TCR-HLA and TCR-CMV co-occurrence, with a repertoire-size bias correction applied to TCR pairs. To estimate false discovery rates, a later analysis permuted the HLA or CMV assignments 20 times. In a later analysis, co-occurring TCRs were grouped using DBSCAN, with TCRdist sequence similarity added in when clustering inside HLA-allele-positive subsets. Repertoires with fewer than 30,000 or more than 120,000 public chains were left out of co-occurrence clustering, as were about five repertoires with anomalous nucleotide sharing. TCRdb took this table from immuneACCESS and kept in-frame rearrangements with V and J called. Such tables lack part of the clones; where checked against another copy, unresolved V genes explain under half of the gap, and the rest is unexplained. The DNA was the basis for D and trimming; V, J and clone size are from that table. The sample table holds 250,000 to 350,000 clones, of which 86% were seen once. Clones ranked in the top ten supply 3% to 4% of the sample.

Summary of the overall study and its limitations: A later analysis reported that several top co-occurrence clusters appeared linked to parvovirus B19, influenza, CMV and Epstein-Barr virus. While some public TCRs were present in many individuals, most TCR sequences turned up only very rarely across donors. The only immune exposure information available for the cohort was CMV serostatus. The sequencing pipeline was judged likely to have produced a cluster of highly shared sequence variants as a technical artifact. Broadly in line with IMGT annotations, most TCR beta V segments showed up in productive rearrangements about 90% or about 30% of the time in an earlier analysis of several hundred of the donors. A few of the identified cytomegalovirus-associated TCR beta chains were confirmed in vitro to be specific for cytomegalovirus antigens. Because HLA typing was unavailable for some donors at each locus, only the typed subset was used in association tests. Linkage disequilibrium might explain the correlated functional status among segregating V segments, but an unknown experimental factor could not be excluded. In this cohort, only TCR beta chains were sequenced, and detectable features were limited by the absence of alpha or paired-chain data. When HLA alleles, especially DR and DQ, strongly co-occurred, TCR associations were difficult to assign to individual alleles. A later analysis found that most CMV-associated TCR beta chains appeared HLA-restricted, with HLA associations seemingly driven largely by CMV exposure. In a later analysis, TCR association rates were found to vary across HLA loci, with the most associated TCRs seen for DRB1 alleles and the fewest for HLA-C alleles. Sequencing depth was assumed to be roughly uniform across donors in the presence/absence analyses, though that assumption may not hold. A further reported finding was that TCR beta sequences accurately predicted the HLA-A and HLA-B alleles for most subjects in the first cohort. Specific HLA alleles were associated with over 15,000 TCR beta sequences at a false discovery rate of 0.05 in a later analysis. Because counts were too low, 15 to 20 rarely observed V segments, including chromosome 9 orphons, were excluded from the earlier analysis of fewer than 650 of the donors. A later genetic analysis associated a missense DCLRE1C variant with V-gene and J-gene trimming of TCR beta chains, and an independent cohort replicated the association. Compared with the roughly 720-donor mean, donors in an Asian-associated ancestry cluster had fewer N-insertions in productive TCRs, according to a later genetic analysis. Some IMGT-functional V segments, including TRBV6-2 and TRBV6-3, could not be distinguished by the 87-base-pair reads and were therefore excluded. A total of 164 TCR beta chains were listed by the study as associated with cytomegalovirus. The classifier was reported to diagnose cytomegalovirus status with high specificity and sensitivity in both the original cohort and the validation cohort. The authors suggested that the approach could potentially be extended to other disease states and immunological phenotypes. In a later analysis, HLA-associated TCR beta chains showed more clonal expansion and lower generation probabilities than non-associated chains that were equally common.

The sequence came from a man between 35 and 55 years old in good health and CMV-seropositive. The V and J genes are TRBV7-8 and TRBJ1-3; the D gene is perhaps TRBD1, from 6 matching bases. Material: PBMCs. The DNA sequence is TGTGCCAGCACCACGACGGGACACTCTAGAAACACCATATATTTT. It codes for CASTTTGHSRNTIYF. Outside the CDR3, residues come from the reference TRBV7-8 and TRBJ1-3 proteins, so the full variable domain is: GAGVSQSPRYKVAKRGQDVALRCDPISGHVSLFWYQQALGQGPEFLTYFQNEAQLDKSGLPSDRFFAERPEGSVSTLKIQRTQQEDSAVYLCASTTTGHSRNTIYFGEGSWLTVV.